This T cell receptor (beta chain) is drawn from a study of vaccination effects on CD4 cells after COVID-19 (dated by TCRdb to the early 2020s). Study-level background: Participants received two doses of either the BNT162b2 or the mRNA-1273 mRNA SARS-CoV-2 vaccine. The study compared SARS-CoV-2 spike-specific CD4+ TCR repertoires before and after mRNA vaccination in COVID-19 convalescent patients and infection-naive vaccine recipients. Altogether, approximately 10 COVID-19 convalescent patients and several SARS-CoV-2-naive healthy vaccine recipients made up the full study. The Oncomine TCR Beta short-read assay on an Illumina iSeq 100 was used to sequence cultures from other donors in the study. The paper's findings and limits, for the study overall: In healthy vaccine recipients, vaccine-induced clones were almost all SARS-CoV-2 mono-reactive, with only 1 of 255 cross-reactive with common cold coronaviruses. Clones induced by infection and clones induced by vaccination both contracted markedly at late timepoints after vaccination, which fits with T cell responses waning over time. The study was limited by a small number of convalescent patients, and early post-infection timepoints were lacking.

There are 14 amino acids in the CDR3, from cysteine to phenylalanine inclusive. Kept here is only the CDR3 DNA, which spans 42 bases and is read in frame from base 1. CDR1 and CDR2, per the germline V gene, are LGHNA and YNFKEQ. The germline ends are 9 bases apart after V is trimmed by 1 base and J by 4 bases. As to this clone: Its antigen is unknown. No base-level quality is on record; no much larger clone is a single base apart.

Library creation used the immunoSEQ multiplex PCR assay. DNA from the cultured and isolated CD4+ T cells underwent TCR beta CDR3 sequencing. The authors processed their data as follows. Non-productive TCR sequences were removed, reads were trimmed to the CDR3 region, and CDR3s of at least 7 amino acids were retained. Antigen-specific clonotypes were identified using the MANAFEST web app by comparison of expansion in peptide wells against reference cultures. To count as positive, a clone had to show expansion at FDR<0.05 compared with the reference and with all other wells, an odds ratio above 5, and a frequency above 0.1% in two replicate wells. Clonotypes significantly expanded in SARS-CoV-2 spike wells and in at least one common cold coronavirus spike condition were defined as cross-reactive. Using the stringdist R package, CDR3 similarity was measured by Levenshtein distance, and unrooted trees were constructed with ape in R 3.6.1. The source is immuneACCESS, and TCRdb retained only in-frame sequences with V and J called. Part of the clones is not carried over; for the studies checked, unresolved V genes explain less than half of this, and the remainder is unexplained. V and J calls and clone size are as listed in that table; D and trimming were resolved from the DNA. The sample profile shows about 73,000 clones; about four fifths of them were found once. The ten biggest clones cover around 3% of the sample.

To identify antigen-specific CD4+ T cell clonotypes by their expansion, the ViraFEST assay first stimulated PBMC with viral peptide pools and then applied TCR sequencing. After 10 days of culture, CD4+ T cells were isolated with the EasySep CD4+ T cell isolation kit. None of the healthy vaccine recipients had a prior SARS-CoV-2 infection, which was confirmed by nucleocapsid antibody tests that came back negative both before and after vaccination. Each well held under 2.5 million PBMC cultured in IMDM containing roughly 5% human AB serum, 9 to 10 IU/ml IL-2 and gentamicin, along with around 11 ug/ml peptides. On days 3 and 7, half of the culture medium was replaced with fresh IL-2-containing medium. Each peptide stimulation condition was cultured in triplicate wells unless otherwise noted. Using Ficoll-Paque Plus gradient centrifugation, PBMC were separated from whole blood and then either used fresh or cryopreserved at -140C. The overlapping peptide pools covered the spike proteins of SARS-CoV-2 as well as those of the common cold coronaviruses HCoV-NL63, HCoV-OC43 and HCoV-229E. The QIAamp micro DNA kit was used to extract genomic DNA from the cultured CD4+ T cells.

This clonotype was obtained from a human donor who received a COVID-19 vaccine. The source material was CD4+ T cells from PBMCs cultured with HCoV-NL63 spike peptides, sampled before COVID-19 vaccination. The sample's cell subset or site, from its label and the paper: HCoV-NL63 spike overlapping peptide pool stimulation. The sequence links TRBV4-2 to TRBJ2-3; the D segment cannot be called with confidence. The bases read TGTGCCAGCAGCCAAGTGAAGTTGTCAGATACGCAGTATTTT. Its translation is CASSQVKLSDTQYF.